One and the same sample provided the 20 T cell receptor beta chains below, sequenced in a study of blood T cell repertoires in COVID-19. Here immunoSEQ multiplex PCR was the method, and the copy in TCRdb shows in-frame clones only, minus some. The data hold 300,000 to 450,000 clones, with 85% observed a single time. The sample taken for sequencing was peripheral blood. These receptors were collected from a woman under 30 with acute or convalescent COVID-19.

The chain is built from TRBV2 and TRBJ2-7, with D perhaps TRBD2 (6 bases). The CDR3 length is 13 residues. Germline CDR1 reads SNHLY; CDR2 reads FYNNEI. Trimming pared 6 bases from V and 3 bases from J, leaving 12 bases between. This CDR3 reads CASRPSSGYEQYF. For the CDR3, the DNA is TGTGCCAGCAGGCCGAGTAGCGGCTACGAGCAGTACTTC.

This chain joins TRBV6-6 and TRBJ1-1; 10 nucleotides match TRBD1. The trim removed 5 bases at V and 4 bases at J, leaving 10 bases unmatched. Germline CDR1 MNHNY, CDR2 SVGAGI (reference sequence). The CDR3 contains 16 residues. The CDR3 region has the DNA TGTGCCAGCAGTCCGTGGGACAGGGGAGGGGGCACTGAAGCTTTCTTT. It translates to CASSPWDRGGGTEAFF.

The chain couples TRBV24-1 to TRBJ1-5, with 10 bases fitting TRBD1. Germline assignment: CDR1 KGHDR and CDR2 SFDVKD. This CDR3 region has 14 residues. Trimming cost V 6 bases and J 10 bases; bases outside gene matches: 8. The CDR3 sequence is CATSRQGDRGPQHF. CDR3 DNA sequence: TGTGCCACCAGTCGCCAAGGGGACAGGGGACCCCAGCATTTT.

The rearrangement uses TRBV5-4 and TRBJ2-1, with 10 bases matching TRBD2. The length of the CDR3 is 15 residues. V shed 4 bases, J shed 5 bases, and the junction held 6 bases outside the gene matches. The germline CDR1 and CDR2 sequences are SGHNT and YYREEE (reference sequence). The CDR3 sequence is CASSPLAGGHNEQFF. DNA for the CDR3: TGTGCCAGCAGCCCCTTAGCGGGGGGTCACAATGAGCAGTTCTTC.

V usage is TRBV2 and J usage is TRBJ2-1; D perhaps matches TRBD2 (5 bases). CDR3 length: 15 amino acids. V was pared by 2 bases and J by 6 bases, with 14 bases between. Germline V gene sequence: CDR1 SNHLY, CDR2 FYNNEI. CDR3: CASSEWAGRGNEQFF. CDR3 nucleotide sequence: TGTGCCAGCAGTGAATGGGCCGGCCGGGGCAATGAGCAGTTCTTC.

This chain connects TRBV28 to TRBJ1-5; D perhaps matches TRBD1 (5 bases). Trimming took 6 bases from V and 5 from J, leaving 17 bases between them. The CDR3 covers 15 residues. The V gene's germline CDR1 is MDHEN and CDR2 SYDVKM. The CDR3 DNA reads as TGTGCCAGCAGCCCGGCTTGGGGAGGGGATCAGCCCCAGCATTTT. As protein: CASSPAWGGDQPQHF.

J is TRBJ1-1 and V is TRBV18; D uncertain. CDR3 length: 12 residues. Germline CDR1 reads KGHSH; CDR2 reads LQKENI. V was clipped by 8 bases and J by 0 bases, with 7 bases between them. The CDR3 here is CASQNMNTEAFF. For the CDR3, the DNA is TGTGCCAGCCAAAACATGAACACTGAAGCTTTCTTT.

This clone is a singleton in its sample. V and J are TRBV19 and TRBJ1-2; TRBD1 is a possible D gene (5 bases). The CDR3 is 15 amino acids. Deletions cut 3 bases from V and 4 bases from J, with 15 bases between. Germline V lookup: CDR1 LNHDA, CDR2 SQIVND (reference sequence). The CDR3 protein is CASSILGGAGYGYTF. The CDR3 DNA reads TGTGCCAGTAGTATTCTGGGAGGGGCGGGCTATGGCTACACCTTC.

The gene calls are TRBV9 and TRBJ2-2; 12 bases fit TRBD2. This CDR3 spans 16 amino acids. V was clipped by 3 bases and J by 3 bases; unmatched bases: 3. Germline CDR1 reads SGDLS; CDR2 reads YYNGEE. The CDR3 bases are TGTGCCAGCAGCGCTGGACTAGCGGGGTACACCGGGGAGCTGTTTTTT. Translated: CASSAGLAGYTGELFF.

The DNA for the CDR3 is TGTGCCTGGAGTCTCGGGGGGGCTCCGTACAATGAGCAGTTCTTC. Residues: CAWSLGGAPYNEQFF. The chain couples TRBV30 to TRBJ2-1; 8 bases are a match to TRBD2. This CDR3 spans 15 amino acids. The germline V gene encodes CDR1 GTSNPN and CDR2 SVGIG (reference sequence). The V gene end was trimmed by 2 bases and the J gene end by 4 bases; junction bases not matched to a gene: 7.

V usage is TRBV10-3 and J usage is TRBJ2-1; TRBD1 matches 8 bases. The V and J ends lost 6 bases and 9 bases, in that order; junction bases with no gene match: 4. The CDR3 covers 12 residues. Germline CDR1 ENHRY, CDR2 SYGVKD. The CDR3 nucleotides read TGTGCCATCAGAGGACAGGGAGTTGAGCAGTTCTTC. It codes for CAIRGQGVEQFF.

Only one count was recorded for this clone. The chain has TRBV2 and TRBJ1-6; D not resolved. The CDR3 sequence is 13 residues long. The V end lost 4 bases, the J end lost 7 bases, and 8 bases lay between the germline ends. CDR1 and CDR2 from the germline V gene are SNHLY and FYNNEI. The CDR3 protein is CASSVTVNSPLHF. In DNA, the CDR3 is TGTGCCAGCAGTGTCACAGTGAATTCACCCCTCCACTTT.

In its sample, this clone was seen once. This CDR3 is also generated by other DNA sequences in the sample. This chain connects TRBV6-5 to TRBJ1-1, with D tentatively TRBD1 (6 bases). The V gene lost 6 bases and the J gene lost 0 bases, with 11 bases spanning the gap. CDR3 length equals 14 residues. Germline CDR1 MNHEY, CDR2 SVGAGI. CDR3 loop: CASSTDRLNTEAFF. The DNA of the CDR3 is TGTGCCAGCAGCACGGACAGACTGAACACTGAAGCTTTCTTT.

This rearrangement joins TRBV5-4 to TRBJ2-7; TRBD2 is a possible D gene (6 bases). This CDR3 spans 13 amino acids. Germline V CDR1 and CDR2: SGHNT, YYREEE (reference sequence). The V end was cut by 0 bases, the J end by 4 bases, with 8 bases between. CDR3 sequence (DNA): TGTGCCAGCAGCTTGGCCGCGGGGTACGAGCAGTACTTC. Protein product: CASSLAAGYEQYF.

V and J are TRBV4-1 and TRBJ2-7; the match to TRBD1 covers 7 bases. CDR1 and CDR2 from the germline V gene are MGHRA and YSYEKL. This CDR3 spans 14 amino acids. V was pared by 1 base and J by 3 bases, with 3 bases of the junction left unmatched. CDR3 DNA sequence: TGCGCCAGCAGCCAAGCGCACAGGGGCTACGAGCAGTACTTC. Residues: CASSQAHRGYEQYF.

This clone was counted once. The chain is built from TRBV3-1 (or the pseudogene TRBV3-2) and TRBJ2-3, with 14 nucleotides matching TRBD2. V was pared by 1 base and J by 4 bases, with 4 bases of the junction left unmatched. This CDR3 region has 17 residues. Germline-derived CDR1 and CDR2 are LGHDT and YNNKEL (reference sequence). The CDR3 DNA sequence: TGTGCCAGCAGCCAAGGGACTAGCGGGAGGATCTCAGATACGCAGTATTTT. Amino acids: CASSQGTSGRISDTQYF.

The chain couples TRBV3-1 (or the pseudogene TRBV3-2) to TRBJ1-3; D remains ambiguous. V was shortened by 3 bases and J by 4 bases, with 7 bases between the two germline ends. This CDR3 spans 13 amino acids. Germline CDR1 and CDR2: LGHDT and YNNKEL (reference sequence). CDR3 region: CASSHLSGNTIYF. DNA for the CDR3: TGTGCCAGCAGCCATCTTTCCGGAAACACCATATATTTT.

The chain has TRBV4-2 and TRBJ1-4; D gene unclear. The CDR3 contains 14 residues. Deletions cut 3 bases from V and 8 bases from J, with 13 bases between. Germline CDR1 reads LGHNA; CDR2 reads YNFKEQ. Written as DNA, the CDR3 is TGTGCCAGCAGCCAGTGGCTTAGCAGCGAAAAACTGTTTTTT. The encoded protein is CASSQWLSSEKLFF.

The chain has TRBV19 and TRBJ1-2; the D is unclear. CDR3 size: 13 residues. In germline, CDR1 is LNHDA, CDR2 SQIVND (reference sequence). The V gene lost 1 base and the J gene lost 7 bases, with 10 bases spanning the gap. The CDR3 spells CASSIVSSGGYTF. The DNA of the CDR3 is TGTGCCAGTAGTATAGTATCGAGCGGTGGCTACACCTTC.

The chain employs TRBV29-1 and TRBJ2-1; 7 bases are shared with TRBD1. CDR3 size: 10 residues. The germline gives CDR1 SQVTM, CDR2 ANQGSEA. After removal of 6 bases from V and 12 bases from J, the junction contained 5 bases not matched to a gene. In DNA form, the CDR3 reads TGCAGCGTCTGGGACAGTCTGCAGTTCTTC. Its protein is CSVWDSLQFF.